This T cell receptor beta chain was retrieved from a study of T cells in Graves' hyperthyroidism and ophthalmopathy. Notes on the study in general: In validation, the model predicted ophthalmopathy. These predictions came a median about 6.5 months before onset.

About this clonotype: The target antigen is unknown.

With 6 bases clipped from V and 5 bases from J, the junction kept 5 bases outside the gene matches. The CDR3 has 13 amino acids. The V gene's germline CDR1 is WNHNN and CDR2 SYGVQD (reference sequence). It was RNA transcripts that yielded the amplified TCR beta CDR3 regions. HTBI primers were used for first-round RT-PCR of the TCR CDR3. MiXCR, applied by TCRdb to the multiplex PCR reads, yields one record per CDR3 protein. The repertoire includes 560,000 or so distinct CDR3 sequences, around 46% of them detected once, and roughly 8.2% sits in the top ten. The rearrangement uses TRBV10-1 and TRBJ2-7, with 9 bases fitting TRBD2. This receptor was taken from a woman between 18 and 29 years old with Graves' hyperthyroidism. Sequencing was performed on peripheral blood or thyroid tissue (not recorded which). The CDR3 nucleotides read TGCGCCAGCAGCGCACTAGCGGGCAACGAGCAGTACTTC. Amino acid sequence: CASSALAGNEQYF.